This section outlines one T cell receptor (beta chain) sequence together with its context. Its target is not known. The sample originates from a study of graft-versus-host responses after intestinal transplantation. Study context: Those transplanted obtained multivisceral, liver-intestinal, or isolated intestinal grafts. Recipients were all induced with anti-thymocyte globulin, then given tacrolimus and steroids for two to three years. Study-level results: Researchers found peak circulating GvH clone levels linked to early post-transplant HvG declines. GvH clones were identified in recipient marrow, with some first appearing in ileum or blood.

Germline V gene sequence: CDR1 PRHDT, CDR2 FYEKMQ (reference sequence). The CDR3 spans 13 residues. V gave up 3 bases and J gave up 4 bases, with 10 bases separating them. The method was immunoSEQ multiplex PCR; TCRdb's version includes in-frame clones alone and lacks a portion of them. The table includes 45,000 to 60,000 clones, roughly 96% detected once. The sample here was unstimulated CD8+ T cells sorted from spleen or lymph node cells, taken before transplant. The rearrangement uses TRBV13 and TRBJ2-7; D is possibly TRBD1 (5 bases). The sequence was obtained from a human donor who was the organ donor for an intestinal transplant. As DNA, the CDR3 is TGTGCCAGCAGCTTCGGTACAGGTTACGAGCAGTACTTC. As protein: CASSFGTGYEQYF.